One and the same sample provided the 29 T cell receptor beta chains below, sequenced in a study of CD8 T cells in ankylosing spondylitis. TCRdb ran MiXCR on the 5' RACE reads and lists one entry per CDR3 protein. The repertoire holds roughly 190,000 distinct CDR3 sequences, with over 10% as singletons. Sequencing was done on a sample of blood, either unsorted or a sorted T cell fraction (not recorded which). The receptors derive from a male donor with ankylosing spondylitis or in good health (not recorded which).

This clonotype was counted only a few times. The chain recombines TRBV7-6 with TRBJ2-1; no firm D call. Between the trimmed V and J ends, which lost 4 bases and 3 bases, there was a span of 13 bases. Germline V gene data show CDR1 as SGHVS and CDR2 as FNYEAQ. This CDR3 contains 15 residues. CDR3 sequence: CASSSVSSSYNEQFF. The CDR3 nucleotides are TGTGCCAGCAGCTCTGTGAGCTCGAGCTACAATGAGCAGTTCTTC.

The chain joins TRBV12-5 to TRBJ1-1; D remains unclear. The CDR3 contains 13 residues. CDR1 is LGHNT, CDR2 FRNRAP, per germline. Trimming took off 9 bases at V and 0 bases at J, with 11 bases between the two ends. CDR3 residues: CASSNFMNTEAFF. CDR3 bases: TGTGCTAGCTCCAACTTCATGAACACTGAAGCTTTCTTT.

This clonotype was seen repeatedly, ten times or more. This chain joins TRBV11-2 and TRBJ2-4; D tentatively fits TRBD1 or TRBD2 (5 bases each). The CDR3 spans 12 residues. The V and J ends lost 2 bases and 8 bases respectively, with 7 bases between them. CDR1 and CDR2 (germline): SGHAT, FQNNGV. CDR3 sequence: CASSLRGDIQYF. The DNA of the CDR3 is TGTGCCAGCAGCTTAAGGGGAGACATTCAGTACTTC. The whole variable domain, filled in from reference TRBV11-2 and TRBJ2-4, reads EAGVAQSPRYKIIEKRQSVAFWCNPISGHATLYWYQQILGQGPKLLIQFQNNGVVDDSQLPKDRFSAERLKGVDSTLKIQPAKLEDSAVYLCASSLRGDIQYFGAGTRLSVL.

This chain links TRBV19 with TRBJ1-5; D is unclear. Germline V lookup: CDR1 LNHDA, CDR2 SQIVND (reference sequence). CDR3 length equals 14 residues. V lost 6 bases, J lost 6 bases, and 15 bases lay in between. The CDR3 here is CASSPGPESQPQHF. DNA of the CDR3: TGTGCCAGTAGCCCCGGTCCAGAGAGTCAGCCCCAGCATTTT. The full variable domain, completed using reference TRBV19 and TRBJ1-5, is DGGITQSPKYLFRKEGQNVTLSCEQNLNHDAMYWYRQDPGQGLRLIYYSQIVNDFQKGDIAEGYSVSREKKESFPLTVTSAQKNPTAFYLCASSPGPESQPQHFGDGTRLSIL.

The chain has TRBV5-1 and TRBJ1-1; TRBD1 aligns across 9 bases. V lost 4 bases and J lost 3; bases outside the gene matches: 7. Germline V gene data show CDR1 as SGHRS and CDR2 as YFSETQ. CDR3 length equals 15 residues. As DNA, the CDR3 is TGCGCCAGCAGCGGATGGACAGGGGAGGACACTGAAGCTTTCTTT. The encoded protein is CASSGWTGEDTEAFF.

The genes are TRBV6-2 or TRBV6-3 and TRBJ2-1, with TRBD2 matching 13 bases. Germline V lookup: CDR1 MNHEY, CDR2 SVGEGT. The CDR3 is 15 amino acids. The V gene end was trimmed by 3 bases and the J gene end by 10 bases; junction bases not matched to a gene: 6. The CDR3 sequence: CASSYGLAGAREQFF. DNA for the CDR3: TGTGCCAGCAGTTATGGACTAGCGGGAGCAAGAGAGCAGTTCTTC.

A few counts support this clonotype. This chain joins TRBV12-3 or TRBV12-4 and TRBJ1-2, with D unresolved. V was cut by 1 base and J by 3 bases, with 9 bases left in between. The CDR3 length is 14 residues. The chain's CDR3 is CASSLGGVDYGYTF. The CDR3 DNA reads TGTGCCAGCAGTTTAGGTGGGGTGGACTATGGCTACACCTTC.

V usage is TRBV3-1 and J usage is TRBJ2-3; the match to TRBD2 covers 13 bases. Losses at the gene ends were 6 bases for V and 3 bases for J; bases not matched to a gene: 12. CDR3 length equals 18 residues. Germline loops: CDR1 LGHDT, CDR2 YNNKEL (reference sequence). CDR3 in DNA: TGTGCCAGCAGTCTTCGTTTCGGACTAGCGGGGGTGACAGATACGCAGTATTTT. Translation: CASSLRFGLAGVTDTQYF.

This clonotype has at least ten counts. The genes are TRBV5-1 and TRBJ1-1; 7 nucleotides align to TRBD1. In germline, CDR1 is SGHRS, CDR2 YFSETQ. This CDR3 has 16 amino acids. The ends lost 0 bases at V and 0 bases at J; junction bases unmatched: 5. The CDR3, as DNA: TGCGCCAGCAGCTTGGATCCCAGGGGGTTGAACACTGAAGCTTTCTTT. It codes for CASSLDPRGLNTEAFF.

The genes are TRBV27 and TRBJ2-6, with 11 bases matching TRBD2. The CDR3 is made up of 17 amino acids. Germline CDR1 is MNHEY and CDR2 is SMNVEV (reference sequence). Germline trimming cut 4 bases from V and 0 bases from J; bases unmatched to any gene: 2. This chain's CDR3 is CASSSGLAVSGANVLTF. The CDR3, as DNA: TGTGCCAGCAGTTCGGGACTAGCGGTCTCTGGGGCCAACGTCCTGACTTTC.

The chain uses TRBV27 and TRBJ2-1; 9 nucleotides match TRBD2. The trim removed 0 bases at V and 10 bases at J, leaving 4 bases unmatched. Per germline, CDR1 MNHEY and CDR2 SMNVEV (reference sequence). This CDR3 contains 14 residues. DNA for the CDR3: TGTGCCAGCAGTTTATCAGCGGGGGGCGGCGAGCAGTTCTTC. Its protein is CASSLSAGGGEQFF.

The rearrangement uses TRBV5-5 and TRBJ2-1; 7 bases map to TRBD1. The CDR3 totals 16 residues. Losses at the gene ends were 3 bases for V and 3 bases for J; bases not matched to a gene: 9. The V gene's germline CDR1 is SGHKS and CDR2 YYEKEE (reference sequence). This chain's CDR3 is CASSSDRAFRYNEQFF. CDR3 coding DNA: TGTGCCAGCAGCTCCGACAGGGCCTTTCGCTACAATGAGCAGTTCTTC.

The CDR3 sequence is CSARKGRSYEQYF. DNA of the CDR3: TGCAGTGCTAGAAAAGGCAGGTCCTACGAGCAGTACTTC. J is TRBJ2-7 and V is TRBV20-1; D unresolved. CDR1 and CDR2 from the germline V gene are DFQATT and SNEGSKA (reference sequence). The CDR3 has 13 amino acids. Trimming left V 2 bases short and J 1 base short, with 9 bases between.

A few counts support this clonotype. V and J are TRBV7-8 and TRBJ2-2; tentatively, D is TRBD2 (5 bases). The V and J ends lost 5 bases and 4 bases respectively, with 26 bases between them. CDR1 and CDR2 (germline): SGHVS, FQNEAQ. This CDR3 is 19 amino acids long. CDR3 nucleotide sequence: TGTGCCAGCAGCATAGGCCTGTCGTGGCTAGATGGGAGCACCGGGGAGCTGTTTTTT. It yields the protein CASSIGLSWLDGSTGELFF.

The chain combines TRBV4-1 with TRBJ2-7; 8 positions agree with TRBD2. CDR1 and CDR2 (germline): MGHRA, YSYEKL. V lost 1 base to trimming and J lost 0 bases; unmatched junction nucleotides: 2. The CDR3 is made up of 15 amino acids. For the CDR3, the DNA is TGCGCCAGCAGCCAAGTCGGGACTAGCTCCTACGAGCAGTACTTC. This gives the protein CASSQVGTSSYEQYF.

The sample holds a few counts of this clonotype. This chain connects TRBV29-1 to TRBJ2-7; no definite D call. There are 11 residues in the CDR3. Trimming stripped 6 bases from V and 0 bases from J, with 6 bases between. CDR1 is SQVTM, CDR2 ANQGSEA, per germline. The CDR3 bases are TGCAGCGTCCTCAGCTCCTACGAGCAGTACTTC. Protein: CSVLSSYEQYF.

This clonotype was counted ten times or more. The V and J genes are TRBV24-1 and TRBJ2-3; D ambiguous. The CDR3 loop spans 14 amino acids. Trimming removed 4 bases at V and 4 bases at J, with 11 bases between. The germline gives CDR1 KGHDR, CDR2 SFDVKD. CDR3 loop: CATSDRAVADTQYF. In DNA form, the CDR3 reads TGTGCCACCAGTGACCGGGCTGTGGCAGATACGCAGTATTTT.

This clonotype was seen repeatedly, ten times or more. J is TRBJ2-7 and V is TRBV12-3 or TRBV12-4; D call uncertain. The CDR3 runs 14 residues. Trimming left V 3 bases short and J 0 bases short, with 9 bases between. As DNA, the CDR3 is TGTGCCAGCAGTTTCCAATTGAGCTCCTACGAGCAGTACTTC. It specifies CASSFQLSSYEQYF.

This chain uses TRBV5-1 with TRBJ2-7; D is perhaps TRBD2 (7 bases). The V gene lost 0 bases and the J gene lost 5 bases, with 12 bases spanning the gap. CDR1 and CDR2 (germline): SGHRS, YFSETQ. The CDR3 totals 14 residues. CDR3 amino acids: CASSLGWGGHEQYF. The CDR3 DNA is TGCGCCAGCAGCTTGGGATGGGGGGGCCACGAGCAGTACTTC.

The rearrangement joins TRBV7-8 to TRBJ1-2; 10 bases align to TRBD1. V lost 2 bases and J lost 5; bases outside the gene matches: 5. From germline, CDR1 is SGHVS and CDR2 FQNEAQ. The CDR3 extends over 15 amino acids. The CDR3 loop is CASSLRTGGIYGYTF. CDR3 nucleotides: TGTGCCAGCAGCTTACGGACAGGGGGGATATATGGCTACACCTTC.

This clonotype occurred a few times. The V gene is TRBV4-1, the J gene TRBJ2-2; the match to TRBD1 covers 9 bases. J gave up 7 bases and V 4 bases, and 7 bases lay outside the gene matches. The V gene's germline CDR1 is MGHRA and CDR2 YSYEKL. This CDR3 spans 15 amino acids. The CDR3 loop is CASSRKGTGFGELFF. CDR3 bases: TGCGCCAGCAGCCGTAAAGGGACAGGGTTCGGGGAGCTGTTTTTT.

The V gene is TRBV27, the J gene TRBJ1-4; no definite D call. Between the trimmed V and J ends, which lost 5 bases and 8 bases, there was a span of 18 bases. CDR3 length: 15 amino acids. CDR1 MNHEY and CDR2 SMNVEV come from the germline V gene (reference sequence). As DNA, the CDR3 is TGTGCCAGCAGTCCCTCGGCCCCCTCAGCCGAAAAACTGTTTTTT. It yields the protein CASSPSAPSAEKLFF. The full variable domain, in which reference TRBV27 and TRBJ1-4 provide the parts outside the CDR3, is EAQVTQNPRYLITVTGKKLTVTCSQNMNHEYMSWYRQDPGLGLRQIYYSMNVEVTDKGDVPEGYKVSRKEKRNFPLILESPSPNQTSLYFCASSPSAPSAEKLFFGSGTQLSVL.

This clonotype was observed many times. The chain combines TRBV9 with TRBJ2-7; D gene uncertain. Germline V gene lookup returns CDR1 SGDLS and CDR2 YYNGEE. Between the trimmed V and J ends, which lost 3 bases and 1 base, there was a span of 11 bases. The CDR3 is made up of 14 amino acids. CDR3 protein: CASSERAVSYEQYF. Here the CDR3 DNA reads TGTGCCAGCAGCGAGAGAGCAGTGTCCTACGAGCAGTACTTC.

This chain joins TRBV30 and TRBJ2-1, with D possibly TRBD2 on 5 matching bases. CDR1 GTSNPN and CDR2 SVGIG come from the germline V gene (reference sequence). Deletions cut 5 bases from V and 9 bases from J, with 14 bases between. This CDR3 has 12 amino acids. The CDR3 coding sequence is TGTGCCTGGGCGGGTCTAGCCGGTGAGCAGTTCTTC. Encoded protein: CAWAGLAGEQFF.

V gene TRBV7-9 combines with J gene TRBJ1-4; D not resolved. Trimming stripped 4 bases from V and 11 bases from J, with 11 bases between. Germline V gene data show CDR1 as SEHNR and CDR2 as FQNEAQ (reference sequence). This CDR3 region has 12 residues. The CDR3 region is CASSYLDDKLFF. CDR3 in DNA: TGTGCCAGCAGCTACTTAGACGACAAACTGTTTTTT.

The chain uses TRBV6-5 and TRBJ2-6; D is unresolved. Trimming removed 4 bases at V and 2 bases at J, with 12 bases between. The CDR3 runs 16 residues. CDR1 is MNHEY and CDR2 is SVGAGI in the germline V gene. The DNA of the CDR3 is TGTGCCAGCAGTTCCGACGGGTCCCCTGGGGCCAACGTCCTGACTTTC. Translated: CASSSDGSPGANVLTF.

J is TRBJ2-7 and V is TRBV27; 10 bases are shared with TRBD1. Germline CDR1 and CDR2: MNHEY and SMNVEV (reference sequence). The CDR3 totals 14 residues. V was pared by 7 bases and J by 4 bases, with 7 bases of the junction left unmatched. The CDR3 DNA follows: TGTGCCAGCACCTCGACAGGGGGCCTGTACGAGCAGTACTTC. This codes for CASTSTGGLYEQYF.

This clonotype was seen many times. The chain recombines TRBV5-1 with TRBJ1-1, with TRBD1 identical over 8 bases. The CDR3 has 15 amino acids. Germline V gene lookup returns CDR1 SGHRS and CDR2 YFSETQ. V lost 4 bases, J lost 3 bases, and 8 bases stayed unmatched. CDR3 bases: TGCGCCAGCAGCGCTCAGGGGGCTATGGACACTGAAGCTTTCTTT. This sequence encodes CASSAQGAMDTEAFF.

The CDR3 loop reads CAISESQQGNGGYTF. The CDR3, as DNA: TGTGCCATCAGTGAGTCGCAACAGGGTAACGGAGGCTACACCTTC. The V and J genes are TRBV10-3 and TRBJ1-2; D possibly corresponds to TRBD1 (6 bases). This CDR3 contains 15 residues. The germline CDR1 and CDR2 sequences are ENHRY and SYGVKD. Between the trimmed V and J ends, which lost 0 bases and 8 bases, there was a span of 16 bases.